Following are 11 T cell receptor beta chains from one sample sequenced in a study of blood T cell repertoires in COVID-19. Data came from immunoSEQ multiplex PCR; TCRdb stores just in-frame clones and leaves some out. The sample records about 230,000 clones, roughly 88% being singletons. Material for sequencing was PBMCs or T cells enriched from blood (not recorded which). The receptor set was obtained from a woman aged 40 to 50 with acute COVID-19.

J is TRBJ1-3 and V is TRBV7-9; possible D gene TRBD1, 5 bases. Trimming removed 5 bases at V and 2 bases at J, with 10 bases between. The CDR3 consists of 14 residues. Germline CDR1 and CDR2: SEHNR and FQNEAQ (reference sequence). The CDR3 nucleotides are TGTGCCAGCAGCCCCGGGACTCCTGGAAACACCATATATTTT. It specifies CASSPGTPGNTIYF.

The table lists this clone with a few counts. The chain joins TRBV7-8 to TRBJ2-7; D not certain. CDR3 length: 14 residues. Trimming removed 2 bases at V and 2 bases at J, with 10 bases between. CDR1 and CDR2 (germline): SGHVS, FQNEAQ. The CDR3 loop reads CASSLSTMAYEQYV. For the CDR3, the DNA is TGTGCCAGCAGCTTAAGCACGATGGCCTACGAGCAGTACGTC.

The rearrangement uses TRBV9 and TRBJ2-3, with TRBD1 matching over 9 bases. The junction had 5 bases not matched to a gene; V was cut back by 4 bases and J by 2 bases. There are 15 residues in the CDR3. Germline V gene sequence: CDR1 SGDLS, CDR2 YYNGEE. The CDR3 sequence is CASSPRTGATDTQYF. CDR3 nucleotide sequence: TGTGCCAGCAGCCCTCGGACAGGGGCCACAGATACGCAGTATTTT.

CDR3 sequence (DNA): TGTGCCAGCAGCCAAGTGGTTCTAGCGGGCGAGCAGTACTTC. The encoded protein is CASSQVVLAGEQYF. The chain has TRBV14 and TRBJ2-7; 8 bases align to TRBD2. Germline V gives CDR1 SGHDN, CDR2 FVKESK. The CDR3 has 14 residues. Trimming cost V 1 base and J 6 bases; bases outside gene matches: 5. Full variable domain (remainder filled in from reference TRBV14 and TRBJ2-7): EAGVTQFPSHSVIEKGQTVTLRCDPISGHDNLYWYRRVMGKEIKFLLHFVKESKQDESGMPNNRFLAERTGGTYSTLKVQPAELEDSGVYFCASSQVVLAGEQYFGPGTRLTVT.

The chain is built from TRBV30 and TRBJ1-2; TRBD1 aligns across 8 bases. V shed 0 bases and J 6 bases; nucleotides not matched to a gene: 6. There are 14 residues in the CDR3. Germline lookup yields CDR1 GTSNPN and CDR2 SVGIG (reference sequence). This chain's CDR3 is CAWSVRRTGNGYTF. In DNA, the CDR3 is TGTGCCTGGAGTGTACGTAGGACAGGGAATGGCTACACCTTC.

V is TRBV5-5 and J is TRBJ2-7; TRBD1 agrees at 7 bases. The CDR3 is 14 amino acids. After removal of 2 bases from V and 4 bases from J, the junction contained 6 bases not matched to a gene. The germline V gene encodes CDR1 SGHKS and CDR2 YYEKEE (reference sequence). The CDR3 loop reads CASSLGDRIYEQYV. The DNA for the CDR3 is TGTGCCAGCAGCTTAGGGGACAGAATATACGAGCAGTACGTC.

The CDR3 bases are TGTGCCAGCAGTACATTTCGACAGGGCGCCTATGGCTACACCTTC. Amino acids: CASSTFRQGAYGYTF. V and J are TRBV6-5 and TRBJ1-2; 7 positions match TRBD1. Trimming at V came to 5 bases and at J to 4 bases, leaving 10 bases not matched to a gene. Germline V gene lookup returns CDR1 MNHEY and CDR2 SVGAGI. The CDR3 has 15 residues.

This clone appeared a single time. This chain joins TRBV10-3 and TRBJ2-2; 9 bases agree with TRBD2. The germline gives CDR1 ENHRY, CDR2 SYGVKD. V trimming: 11 bases; J trimming: 5 bases; junction bases outside the gene matches: 12. The CDR3 is 15 amino acids. The CDR3 nucleotides are TGTGCCGTGGGCGCGGGGGGGCCGTATACCGGGGAGCTGTTTTTT. Its translation is CAVGAGGPYTGELFF.

The chain combines TRBV27 with TRBJ1-4; D is ambiguous. Trimming took 2 bases from V and 1 from J, leaving 11 bases between them. Germline V lookup: CDR1 MNHEY, CDR2 SMNVEV (reference sequence). The CDR3 is made up of 16 amino acids. CDR3 sequence: CASSLAHRETNEKLFF. CDR3 nucleotides: TGTGCCAGCAGTTTAGCGCATCGGGAAACTAATGAAAAACTGTTTTTT.

J is TRBJ1-5 and V is TRBV25-1, with 12 bases fitting TRBD1. In germline, CDR1 is MGHDK, CDR2 SYGVNS. The CDR3 runs 15 residues. J lost 7 bases, V lost 3 bases, and 4 bases had no gene match. DNA for the CDR3: TGTGCCAGCAGTGACTCGGGACAGGGGGCGCAGCCCCAGCATTTT. This codes for CASSDSGQGAQPQHF.

V is TRBV1 and J is TRBJ2-5; TRBD2 is the table's D call, not checked against the DNA. TRBV1 is shown as a pseudogene. The CDR3 totals 17 residues. The CDR3 coding sequence is TGCACCAGCAGCCGAGGTGACGGGACTGCTGGTTTCGAGACCCAGTACTTC. It is translated as CTSSRGDGTAGFETQYF.